The 30 T cell receptor beta chains given below trace back to one sample, sequenced in a study of T cells after yellow fever vaccination. Using its own MiXCR run on the 5' RACE reads, TCRdb lists one record per CDR3 protein. The sample consists of approximately 250,000 distinct CDR3 sequences, roughly 4% of them appearing once. Specimen: PBMCs, collected 15 days after the yellow fever booster vaccination. The source is a man in his late teens or twenties who received the YFV17D yellow fever vaccine.

This clonotype was recorded many times. The chain employs TRBV18 and TRBJ2-7, with D unclear. V was shortened by 1 base and J by 7 bases, with 8 bases between the two germline ends. Germline V gene data show CDR1 as KGHSH and CDR2 as LQKENI. This CDR3 is 12 amino acids long. The CDR3 DNA reads as TGTGCCAGCTCACCACAGGGCGAGGAGCAGTACGTC. As protein: CASSPQGEEQYV.

This clonotype was found many times. This chain joins TRBV7-9 and TRBJ2-5; tentative D call: TRBD1 (6 bases). The CDR3 spans 14 residues. Germline V CDR1 and CDR2: SEHNR, FQNEAQ (reference sequence). V shed 4 bases and J shed 5 bases, with 14 bases lying between them. The CDR3: CASSWSSGAETQYF. The CDR3 DNA is TGTGCCAGCAGCTGGTCCTCAGGGGCGGAGACCCAGTACTTC.

This clonotype occurred many times. This chain joins TRBV5-1 and TRBJ2-4; 8 bases agree with TRBD1. This CDR3 has 16 amino acids. Germline CDR1 and CDR2: SGHRS and YFSETQ. J was trimmed by 1 base and V by 4 bases; bases with no gene match: 7. The CDR3 spells CASSNRQGIAKNIQYF. In nucleotides, the CDR3 is TGCGCCAGCAGCAACCGACAGGGGATCGCCAAAAACATTCAGTACTTC.

The sample holds many counts of this clonotype. The CDR3 reads CASSPHSGGGTDTQYF. The CDR3 coding sequence is TGTGCCAGCAGCCCCCACTCTGGCGGGGGCACAGATACGCAGTATTTT. The V call is TRBV7-2, the J call TRBJ2-3; D may be TRBD2 (6 bases). CDR1 and CDR2 (germline): SGHTA, FQGNSA. CDR3 length: 16 residues. V was clipped by 5 bases and J by 1 base, with 16 bases between them.

The table lists this clonotype with many counts. V gene TRBV20-1 combines with J gene TRBJ2-3; TRBD1 aligns across 8 bases. CDR3 size: 15 residues. Germline V gene data show CDR1 as DFQATT and CDR2 as SNEGSKA (reference sequence). V lost 4 bases and J lost 0; bases outside the gene matches: 6. The CDR3: CSATHRDRSTDTQYF. CDR3 nucleotide sequence: TGCAGTGCTACCCACCGGGACAGGAGCACAGATACGCAGTATTTT.

In this sample, this clonotype turned up many times. The chain is built from TRBV7-2 and TRBJ1-2; D remains unclear. The CDR3 has 14 amino acids. Germline loops: CDR1 SGHTA, CDR2 FQGNSA. V lost 0 bases, J lost 7 bases, and 12 bases lay in between. CDR3 residues: CASSLATANGGYTF. The CDR3 nucleotides are TGTGCCAGCAGCTTAGCCACAGCAAATGGTGGCTACACCTTC.

This clonotype was counted at least ten times. CDR3 region: CASSSLQGVDEQYV. DNA of the CDR3: TGTGCCAGCAGCTCTCTTCAGGGAGTAGACGAGCAGTACGTC. The chain employs TRBV5-6 and TRBJ2-7; D may match TRBD1 or TRBD2 (5 bases each). Germline lookup yields CDR1 SGHDT and CDR2 YYEEEE. V lost 3 bases and J lost 5, with 15 bases in between. The CDR3 totals 14 residues.

In this sample, this clonotype turned up many times. V usage is TRBV7-6 and J usage is TRBJ1-1, with D unclear. V lost 1 base, J lost 1 base, and 4 bases lay in between. The CDR3 contains 13 residues. Per germline, CDR1 SGHVS and CDR2 FNYEAQ. CDR3 loop: CASSLDQNTEAFF. CDR3 in DNA: TGTGCCAGCAGCTTAGATCAGAACACTGAAGCTTTCTTT.

This clonotype was seen many times. The V and J genes are TRBV28 and TRBJ1-5, with D perhaps matching TRBD1 (5 bases). The germline V gene encodes CDR1 MDHEN and CDR2 SYDVKM. Trimming shortened V by 6 bases and J by 5 bases, and 11 bases separated the two germline ends. This CDR3 comprises 13 residues. CDR3 sequence reads: CASRWGGDQPQHF. The CDR3 bases are TGTGCCAGCAGGTGGGGGGGAGATCAGCCCCAGCATTTT.

This clonotype was detected many times. The chain carries TRBV4-3 and TRBJ1-6, with D uncertain. This CDR3 spans 14 amino acids. CDR1 is LGHNA, CDR2 YSLEER, per germline. The V end was cut by 0 bases, the J end by 7 bases, with 7 bases between. CDR3 amino acids: CASSQDGWNSPLHF. The DNA of the CDR3 is TGCGCCAGCAGCCAAGATGGGTGGAATTCACCCCTCCACTTT.

This clonotype came up many times. This chain joins TRBV4-3 and TRBJ2-6; perhaps TRBD1 as D (6 bases). In germline, CDR1 is LGHNA, CDR2 YSLEER. The CDR3 contains 17 residues. V gave up 0 bases and J gave up 2 bases, with 11 bases separating them. The CDR3 DNA reads as TGCGCCAGCAGCCAAGAAACCCAGGGGACTGGGGCCAACGTCCTGACTTTC. As protein: CASSQETQGTGANVLTF.

Ten or more counts support this clonotype. The rearrangement joins TRBV10-3 to TRBJ1-5; 7 nucleotides line up with TRBD1. V was clipped by 3 bases and J by 9 bases; unmatched bases: 11. Germline V CDR1 and CDR2: ENHRY, SYGVKD. The CDR3 contains 15 residues. The CDR3 nucleotides read TGTGCCATCAGTGAATCACAGGGGAGAGCTCGGCCCCAGCATTTT. This sequence encodes CAISESQGRARPQHF.

Ten or more counts support this clonotype. The chain joins TRBV7-3 to TRBJ2-3, with 8 nucleotides matching TRBD2. The junction had 13 bases not matched to a gene; V was cut back by 4 bases and J by 1 base. There are 18 residues in the CDR3. The germline CDR1 and CDR2 sequences are SGHTA and FQGTGA. Written as DNA, the CDR3 is TGTGCCAGCAGCTGGACTCGCGGGGGGCCCCCCGGCACAGATACGCAGTATTTT. This codes for CASSWTRGGPPGTDTQYF.

About this clonotype: A much larger clone differs from this one at a single base, so this may be a read error. Because the CDR3's place on the DNA is in doubt, the DNA is left out and the CDR3 is given as listed by TCRdb. The gene calls are TRBV2 and TRBJ1-2. Looked up from germline, CDR1 is SNHLY and CDR2 is FYNNEI. The CDR3 extends over 11 residues, inclusive of both ends. The CDR3 protein is CTSSSGYGYTF.

The J gene is TRBJ2-5, the V gene TRBV6-5, with a weak D call TRBD1 (5 bases). Germline V gene sequence: CDR1 MNHEY, CDR2 SVGAGI. The germline V and J ends were trimmed by 2 bases and 1 base, with 11 bases remaining between them. The length of the CDR3 is 15 residues. In DNA, the CDR3 is TGTGCCAGCAGTTACAGTCGCCAGGGCCAAGAGACCCAGTACTTC. Amino acid sequence: CASSYSRQGQETQYF.

This clonotype has a count of ten or more. The CDR3 DNA reads as TGTGCCAGCAGCTTGTCGTCCAAGAACACCGGGGAGCTGTTTTTT. Translating gives CASSLSSKNTGELFF. The V call is TRBV5-4, the J call TRBJ2-2; D call uncertain. The germline gives CDR1 SGHNT, CDR2 YYREEE (reference sequence). There are 15 residues in the CDR3. Deletions cut 1 base from V and 1 base from J, with 8 bases between. The full variable domain, rest sourced from reference TRBV5-4 and TRBJ2-2, is ETGVTQSPTHLIKTRGQQVTLRCSSQSGHNTVSWYQQALGQGPQFIFQYYREEENGRGNFPPRFSGLQFPNYSSELNVNALELDDSALYLCASSLSSKNTGELFFGEGSRLTVL.

Many counts were recorded for this clonotype. The rearrangement joins TRBV5-1 to TRBJ2-3; the D is unclear. Trimming took off 5 bases at V and 4 bases at J, with 14 bases between the two ends. CDR1 SGHRS and CDR2 YFSETQ come from the germline V gene. This CDR3 is 14 amino acids long. The DNA for the CDR3 is TGCGCCAGCAGAGCCCCCCACAGTCCAGATACGCAGTATTTT. It translates to CASRAPHSPDTQYF. The full variable domain, its missing parts supplied by reference TRBV5-1 and TRBJ2-3, is KAGVTQTPRYLIKTRGQQVTLSCSPISGHRSVSWYQQTPGQGLQFLFEYFSETQRNKGNFPGRFSGRQFSNSRSEMNVSTLELGDSALYLCASRAPHSPDTQYFGPGTRLTVL.

This clonotype was recorded a few times. The CDR3, as DNA: TGCAGCCCCACCCCCGGGGACAGGGGACCAGATACGCAGTATTTT. Its protein is CSPTPGDRGPDTQYF. The V and J genes are TRBV29-1 and TRBJ2-3; 10 bases are shared with TRBD1. The germline CDR1 and CDR2 sequences are SQVTM and ANQGSEA. The CDR3 is made up of 15 amino acids. After removal of 8 bases from V and 4 bases from J, the junction contained 12 bases not matched to a gene.

This clonotype was seen repeatedly, ten times or more. This chain connects TRBV12-3 or TRBV12-4 to TRBJ2-4; D is unclear. The V and J ends lost 5 bases and 11 bases respectively, with 10 bases between them. The CDR3 contains 11 residues. In DNA, the CDR3 is TGTGCCAGCAGTGACAAGACGGTTCAGTACTTC. It is translated as CASSDKTVQYF.

This clonotype has ten or more counts. The rearrangement links TRBV4-3 to TRBJ2-2; 10 bases align to TRBD2. The CDR3 sequence is 16 residues long. Looked up from germline, CDR1 is LGHNA and CDR2 is YSLEER. V lost 1 base, J lost 6 bases, and 5 bases stayed unmatched. The CDR3 DNA reads as TGCGCCAGCAGCCAAGCGAGCGGGGGGGCCGCCGGGGAGCTGTTTTTT. It yields the protein CASSQASGGAAGELFF.

This clonotype was seen a few times. The rearrangement uses TRBV5-1 and TRBJ1-1; 11 bases align to TRBD1. The CDR3 runs to 17 residues. The trim removed 4 bases at V and 3 bases at J, leaving 11 bases unmatched. Germline CDR1 and CDR2: SGHRS and YFSETQ. The DNA for the CDR3 is TGCGCCAGCAGCCTCGGACAGGGGGCAGTGGGGGACACTGAAGCTTTCTTT. Translating it yields CASSLGQGAVGDTEAFF.

This clonotype was counted ten times or more. The chain couples TRBV20-1 to TRBJ1-2; a weak D match, TRBD1 (5 bases). Between the trimmed V and J ends, which lost 5 bases and 4 bases, there was a span of 20 bases. This CDR3 comprises 15 residues. Germline CDR1 DFQATT, CDR2 SNEGSKA (reference sequence). As DNA, the CDR3 is TGCAGTGCTCGTTCGAATAAAGGACAACCCTATGGCTACACCTTC. Translation: CSARSNKGQPYGYTF.

This clonotype has a count of ten or more. The chain's CDR3 is CASNLGSGETQYF. The CDR3 region has the DNA TGTGCCAGCAATTTAGGGTCTGGGGAGACCCAGTACTTC. The chain has TRBV2 and TRBJ2-5; D call uncertain. The germline V and J ends were trimmed by 7 bases and 5 bases, with 14 bases remaining between them. This CDR3 region has 13 residues. Germline assignment: CDR1 SNHLY and CDR2 FYNNEI.

This clonotype was recorded at least ten times. The chain combines TRBV27 with TRBJ1-5, with a possible D match to TRBD1 (6 bases). CDR3 length: 16 amino acids. Germline V gene lookup returns CDR1 MNHEY and CDR2 SMNVEV (reference sequence). Trimming removed 1 base from V and 5 bases from J, with 15 bases in between. CDR3 coding DNA: TGTGCCAGCAGTTTATTAGGGGGATCTCATTATCAGCCCCAGCATTTT. Translated, it gives CASSLLGGSHYQPQHF.

This clonotype was found many times. It is likely a read error, because the conserved phenylalanine at the end of the CDR3 is missing. This chain joins TRBV12-3 or TRBV12-4 and TRBJ2-1; D is unclear. The CDR3 extends over 13 amino acids. V lost 3 bases and J lost 6, with 9 bases in between. CDR3 bases: TGTGCCAGCAGTTTTTGGGGTGGCAATGAGCAGTTCGTC. Its protein product is CASSFWGGNEQFV.

This clonotype was picked up many times. The rearrangement uses TRBV6-5 and TRBJ2-7; 12 bases line up with TRBD2. This CDR3 is built from 14 residues. V was pared by 2 bases and J by 11 bases, with 7 bases of the junction left unmatched. Germline V gene lookup returns CDR1 MNHEY and CDR2 SVGAGI. The CDR3 DNA follows: TGTGCCAGCAGTTACCCGACTAGCGGGGGAGAGAAGTACTTC. It yields the protein CASSYPTSGGEKYF.

The sample holds many counts of this clonotype. This chain links TRBV5-1 with TRBJ1-6; the D gene is possibly TRBD1 (5 bases). This CDR3 contains 14 residues. Germline CDR1 and CDR2: SGHRS and YFSETQ. Trimming took 4 bases from V and 7 from J, leaving 12 bases between them. The CDR3 DNA follows: TGCGCCAGCAGCCCGGGGACTGAGAATTCACCCCTCCACTTT. The encoded protein is CASSPGTENSPLHF.

This clonotype was detected many times. DNA of the CDR3: TGTGCCAGCAGCTCCGAACAGGGGAAACGTCCTCGACTCGCTGGGGCCAACGTCCTGACTTTC. Amino acid sequence: CASSSEQGKRPRLAGANVLTF. The V call is TRBV6-5, the J call TRBJ2-6; 7 nucleotides agree with TRBD1. The V gene's germline CDR1 is MNHEY and CDR2 SVGAGI. V was pared by 6 bases and J by 2 bases, with 22 bases of the junction left unmatched. This CDR3 has 21 residues.

The sample holds many counts of this clonotype. CDR3 amino acids: CASSSDRPDTQYF. Here the CDR3 DNA reads TGTGCCAGCAGCTCCGACCGTCCAGATACGCAGTATTTT. The rearrangement links TRBV12-3 or TRBV12-4 to TRBJ2-3; unclear D gene. This CDR3 has 13 amino acids. V was shortened by 6 bases and J by 4 bases, with 11 bases between the two germline ends.

In the case of this clonotype: This may come from a read error, since a much larger clone is one base off. This CDR3 fails to terminate in the conserved phenylalanine or tryptophan, so it likely reflects a read error. The rearrangement links TRBV20-1 to TRBJ1-4; 7 bases fit TRBD1. There are 14 residues in the CDR3. The J segment lost 6 bases and the V segment lost 1 base, leaving 5 bases of the junction unmatched. Germline CDR1 is DFQATT and CDR2 is SNEGSKA (reference sequence). For the CDR3, the DNA is TGCAGTGCTAGAGGTGGAGGGGGCCATGAAAAACTGTTTTCT. Amino acid sequence: CSARGGGGHEKLFS.